This is a list of T cell receptor beta chains from one sample in a study of blood T cell repertoires in COVID-19. The repertoire was sequenced with immunoSEQ multiplex PCR; TCRdb's copy has only in-frame clones and lacks some. The sample consists of about 400,000 clones, approximately 87% of them appearing once. The sequencing input was PBMCs or T cells enriched from blood (not recorded which). All receptors derive from a woman aged 50 to 65 who had recovered from COVID-19. Each CDR3 is given with its conserved first and last residue. A D gene is named only where the DNA matches it firmly. Only part of the rows carry a size: once, few, many, or a class if the clone is expanded.

D	size	V	J	CDR3	DNA
TRBD1	.	TRBV5-6	TRBJ1-2	CASSFVGGTGNGYTF	TGTGCCAGCAGCTTCGTGGGTGGGACAGGGAACGGCTACACCTTC
TRBD2	.	TRBV5-1	TRBJ2-2	CASSSKTSGGAGELFF	TGCGCCAGCAGCTCCAAGACTAGCGGGGGGGCCGGGGAGCTGTTTTTT
.	.	TRBV7-3	TRBJ2-2	CASSLDREAGELFF	TGTGCCAGCAGCTTAGACAGGGAGGCCGGGGAGCTGTTTTTT
.	few	TRBV7-9	TRBJ2-3	CASSRPADTQYF	TGTGCCAGCAGTCGTCCGGCAGATACGCAGTATTTT
TRBD1	.	TRBV28	TRBJ2-7	CASSPRTGMGEQYF	TGTGCCAGCAGTCCAAGGACAGGGATGGGCGAGCAGTACTTC
.	.	TRBV7-9	TRBJ2-2	CASSLGRGGRLSTGELFF	TGTGCCAGCAGCTTAGGGCGCGGCGGGCGCTTATCCACCGGGGAGCTGTTTTTT
.	.	TRBV30	TRBJ1-1	CAWSPLIGQGEAFF	TGTGCCTGGAGTCCTCTCATTGGGCAGGGCGAAGCTTTCTTT
TRBD2	.	TRBV2	TRBJ2-3	CASTAGGLTDTQYF	TGTGCCAGTACAGCGGGGGGCCTCACAGATACGCAGTATTTT
.	.	TRBV9	TRBJ2-1	CASSVEVGGEQFF	TGTGCCAGCAGCGTAGAGGTAGGAGGCGAGCAGTTCTTC
.	.	TRBV5-1	TRBJ1-3	CASSLAGVGNTIYF	TGCGCCAGCAGCTTGGCGGGGGTTGGAAACACCATATATTTT
TRBD1	.	TRBV5-3	TRBJ1-5	CARSRGQGRPYSNQPQHF	TGTGCCAGAAGCCGCGGACAGGGAAGGCCCTATAGCAATCAGCCCCAGCATTTT
.	.	TRBV12-5	TRBJ1-2	CASGSGEAQVSAGYTF	TGTGCTAGTGGTAGCGGGGAGGCACAAGTGTCGGCAGGCTACACCTTC
.	.	TRBV14	TRBJ1-1	CASSQEGSWGRGDTEAFF	TGTGCCAGCAGCCAAGAGGGATCTTGGGGACGCGGGGACACTGAAGCTTTCTTT
.	.	TRBV4-1	TRBJ2-3	CASSQVFGGSTDTQYF	TGCGCCAGCAGCCAAGTATTCGGGGGAAGCACAGATACGCAGTATTTT
.	.	TRBV29-1	TRBJ2-2	CSVLQVQGELFF	TGCAGCGTTTTACAGGTTCAGGGGGAGCTGTTTTTT
.	few	TRBV3-1/TRBV3-2	TRBJ1-1	CASSQFSGTYNTEAFF	TGTGCCAGCAGCCAATTTTCCGGGACTTATAACACTGAAGCTTTCTTT
TRBD1	.	TRBV2	TRBJ1-2	CASREQTGLHGYTF	TGTGCCAGCAGAGAACAGACAGGGCTCCATGGCTACACCTTC
.	.	TRBV28	TRBJ1-5	CASSLQGLGDQPQHF	TGTGCCAGCAGTTTACAGGGGTTAGGCGATCAGCCCCAGCATTTT
.	few	TRBV19	TRBJ2-3	CASSEGHPTDTQYF	TGTGCCAGTAGTGAGGGACACCCCACAGATACGCAGTATTTT
.	.	TRBV27	TRBJ1-2	CASRNSGNNYGYTF	TGTGCCAGCAGGAATTCGGGGAATAACTATGGCTACACCTTC
TRBD1	.	TRBV10-3	TRBJ1-1	CAINRGRDTEAFF	TGTGCCATAAACAGGGGGCGGGACACTGAAGCTTTCTTT
.	.	TRBV9	TRBJ1-5	CASSEYDSPYQPQHF	TGTGCCAGCAGCGAGTACGACAGTCCCTATCAGCCCCAGCATTTT
.	once	TRBV2	TRBJ2-1	CASRSGEQFF	TGTGCCAGCCGGTCGGGTGAGCAGTTCTTC
.	.	TRBV7-9	TRBJ1-4	CASSQVTPTNEKLFF	TGTGCCAGCAGCCAGGTTACGCCAACTAATGAAAAACTGTTTTTT
.	.	TRBV30	TRBJ1-2	CAWSVGQPYGYTF	TGTGCCTGGAGTGTTGGGCAGCCCTATGGCTACACCTTC
.	.	TRBV25-1	TRBJ2-1	CASSVGRGNEQFF	TGTGCCAGCAGTGTGGGCAGGGGCAATGAGCAGTTCTTC
.	.	TRBV30	TRBJ1-6	CAWLANFDNSPLHF	TGTGCCTGGCTCGCAAACTTCGATAATTCACCCCTCCACTTT
.	.	TRBV5-4	TRBJ1-6	CASGADYNSPLHF	TGTGCCAGCGGCGCGGACTATAATTCACCCCTCCACTTT
.	.	TRBV27	TRBJ1-1	CASRTQGEAFF	TGTGCCAGCCGCACACAGGGTGAAGCTTTCTTT
TRBD1	.	TRBV23-1	TRBJ1-2	CASSPDRAYYGYTF	TGCGCCAGCAGCCCGGACAGGGCTTACTATGGCTACACCTTC
TRBD1	.	TRBV5-1	TRBJ2-7	CASSLKGANEQYF	TGCGCCAGCAGCCTGAAGGGGGCTAACGAGCAGTACTTC
.	.	TRBV6-6	TRBJ1-2	CASSYDREVPNYGYTF	TGTGCCAGCAGTTACGACCGGGAAGTACCAAATTATGGCTACACCTTC
.	.	TRBV6-5	TRBJ1-1	CASSYSSRETEAFF	TGTGCCAGCAGTTACTCCAGCAGGGAAACTGAAGCTTTCTTT
.	.	TRBV7-8	TRBJ1-5	CASSLSVAGVDRPGQPQHF	TGTGCCAGCAGCTTATCTGTCGCAGGGGTCGATAGGCCGGGTCAGCCCCAGCATTTT